The TCR beta chain under discussion was sequenced for a study of CD8+ T cells in alopecia areata. The CDR3 totals 13 residues. V lost 5 bases and J lost 6; bases outside the gene matches: 5. In germline, CDR1 is SGHRS, CDR2 YFSETQ. This clone appeared once. RNA was isolated and reverse transcribed to cDNA, the sequencing template. Generated by immunoSEQ multiplex PCR, the TCRdb table keeps only in-frame clones and is missing some. The sample contains 130,000 to 150,000 clones, approximately 49% of which appear only once. The sample was CD4+ T cells sorted from blood, taken at week 0. The TCR sequence derives from a human donor with alopecia areata. The V and J genes are TRBV5-1 and TRBJ2-1, with 7 bases identical to TRBD2. The DNA for the CDR3 is TGCGCCAGCAGTCAACCGGGAGGCAATGAGCAGTTCTTC. Translated, it gives CASSQPGGNEQFF.